This T cell receptor (beta chain) was sequenced during a study of blood T cell repertoires in COVID-19. Turning to the study itself: The cDNA or gDNA used as material had been derived from T cells, B-cell-depleted T cells, or PBMCs.

Clinical histories supplied by participants themselves formed the basis of cohort assignment. Donors of Cohort 3 who recovered were those that had two negative PCRs, clearance, or symptom resolution. V was clipped by 2 bases and J by 10 bases, with 9 bases between them. Germline CDR1 is SGHKS and CDR2 is YYEKEE (reference sequence). This CDR3 region has 11 residues. Sequencing was performed with immunoSEQ multiplex PCR; in TCRdb, only in-frame clones are kept and a portion is missing. Of approximately 170,000 clones in the sample, 75% to 90% were seen once. The sequencing sample was made of PBMCs or T cells enriched from blood (not recorded which). The source of this sequence is a woman between 45 and 65 years old who had recovered from COVID-19. The chain employs TRBV5-5 and TRBJ1-1; tentative D call: TRBD1 (5 bases). In DNA, the CDR3 is TGTGCCAGCAGCTTCTCCCAGGGAGCTTTCTTT. Its translation: CASSFSQGAFF.